This T cell receptor (beta chain) was retrieved from a study of shared clonotypes between healthy human individuals. The material for each subset, its genomic DNA, was split evenly across several immunoSEQ plates. Clones were sequenced by immunoSEQ multiplex PCR, and TCRdb holds only the in-frame ones, with some missing. This sample has some 900,000 clones; around three quarters occur once, and the top ten carry approximately 1.5%. General observations from the study: Memory subsets had estimated richness that was generally smaller than that of naive subsets. Generation probabilities were higher for clonotypes shared across all four sorted-subset donors than for unshared ones.

Comments on this clone: Its antigen remains unknown.

From germline, CDR1 is ENHRY and CDR2 SYGVKD. V lost 3 bases and J 5 bases, leaving 6 bases between the germline ends. The CDR3 totals 12 residues. Sequencing input: memory CD4+ T cells sorted from blood. Noted subset: CD45RA-negative fraction. This sequence joins TRBV10-3 and TRBJ2-3; unclear D gene. This clonotype was sampled from a young man in good health. The CDR3 coding sequence is TGTGCCATCAGTGACCAGCGAGATACGCAGTATTTT. Encoded protein: CAISDQRDTQYF.